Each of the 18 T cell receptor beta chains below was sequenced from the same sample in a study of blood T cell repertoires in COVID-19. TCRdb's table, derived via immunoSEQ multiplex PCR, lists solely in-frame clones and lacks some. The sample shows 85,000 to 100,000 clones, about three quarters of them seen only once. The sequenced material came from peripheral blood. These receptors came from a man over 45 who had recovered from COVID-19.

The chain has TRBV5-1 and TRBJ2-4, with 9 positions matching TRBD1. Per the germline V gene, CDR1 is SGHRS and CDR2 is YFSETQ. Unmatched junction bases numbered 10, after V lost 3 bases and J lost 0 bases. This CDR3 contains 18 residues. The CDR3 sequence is CASSWTGEIGVAKNIQYF. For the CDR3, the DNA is TGCGCCAGCAGCTGGACAGGGGAAATAGGGGTAGCCAAAAACATTCAGTACTTC. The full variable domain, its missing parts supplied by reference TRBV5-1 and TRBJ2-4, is KAGVTQTPRYLIKTRGQQVTLSCSPISGHRSVSWYQQTPGQGLQFLFEYFSETQRNKGNFPGRFSGRQFSNSRSEMNVSTLELGDSALYLCASSWTGEIGVAKNIQYFGAGTRLSVL.

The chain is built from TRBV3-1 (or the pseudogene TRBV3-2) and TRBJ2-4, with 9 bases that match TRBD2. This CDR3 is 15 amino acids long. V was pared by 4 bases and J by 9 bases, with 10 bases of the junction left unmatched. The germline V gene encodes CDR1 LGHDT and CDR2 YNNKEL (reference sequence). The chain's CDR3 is CASSRTSGPYVIQYF. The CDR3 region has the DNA TGTGCCAGCAGCCGAACTAGCGGGCCCTACGTCATTCAGTACTTC.

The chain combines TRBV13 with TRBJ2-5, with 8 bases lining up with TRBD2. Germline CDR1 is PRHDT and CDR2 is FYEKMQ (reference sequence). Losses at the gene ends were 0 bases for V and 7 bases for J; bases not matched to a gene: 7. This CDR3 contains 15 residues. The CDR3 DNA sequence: TGTGCCAGCAGCTTAGGTTTAGCGGGAACAGGGACCCAGTACTTC. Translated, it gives CASSLGLAGTGTQYF.

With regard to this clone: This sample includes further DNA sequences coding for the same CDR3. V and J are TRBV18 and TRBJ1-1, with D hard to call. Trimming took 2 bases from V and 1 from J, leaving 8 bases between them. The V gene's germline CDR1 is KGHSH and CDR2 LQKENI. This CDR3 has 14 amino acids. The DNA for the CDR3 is TGTGCCAGCTCACCAGGGCAGGCGAACACTGAAGCTTTCTTT. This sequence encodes CASSPGQANTEAFF.

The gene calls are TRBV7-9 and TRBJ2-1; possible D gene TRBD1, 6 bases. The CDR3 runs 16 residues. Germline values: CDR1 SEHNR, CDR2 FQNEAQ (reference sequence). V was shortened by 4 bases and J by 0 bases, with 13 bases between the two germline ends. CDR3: CASSSLTGLSYNEQFF. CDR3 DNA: TGTGCCAGCAGCTCACTGACAGGCCTCTCCTACAATGAGCAGTTCTTC.

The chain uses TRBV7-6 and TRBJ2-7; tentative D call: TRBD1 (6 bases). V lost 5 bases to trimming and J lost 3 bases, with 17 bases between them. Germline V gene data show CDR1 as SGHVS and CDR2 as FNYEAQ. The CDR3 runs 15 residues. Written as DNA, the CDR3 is TGTGCCAGCAGCCTCGGGACATCTAACCACTACGAGCAGTACTTC. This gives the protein CASSLGTSNHYEQYF.

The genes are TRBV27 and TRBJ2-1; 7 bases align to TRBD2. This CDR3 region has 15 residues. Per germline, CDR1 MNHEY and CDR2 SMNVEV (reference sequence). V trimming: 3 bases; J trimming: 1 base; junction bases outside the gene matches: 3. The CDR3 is CASSLDGGSYNEQFF. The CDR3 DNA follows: TGTGCCAGCAGTTTGGACGGGGGGTCCTACAATGAGCAGTTCTTC.

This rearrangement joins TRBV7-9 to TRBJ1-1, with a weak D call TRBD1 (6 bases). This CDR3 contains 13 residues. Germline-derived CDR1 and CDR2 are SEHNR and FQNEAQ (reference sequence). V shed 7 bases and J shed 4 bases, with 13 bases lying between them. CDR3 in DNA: TGTGCCAGCATCAATACAGGGTTCACTGAAGCTTTCTTT. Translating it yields CASINTGFTEAFF.

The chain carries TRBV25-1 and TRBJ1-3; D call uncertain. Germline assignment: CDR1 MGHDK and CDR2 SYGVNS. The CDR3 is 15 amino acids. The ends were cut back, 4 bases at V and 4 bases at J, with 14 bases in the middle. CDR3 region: CASSALGSGGNTIYF. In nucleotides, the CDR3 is TGTGCCAGCAGTGCCTTGGGCTCTGGCGGAAACACCATATATTTT. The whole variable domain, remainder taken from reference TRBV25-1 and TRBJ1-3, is EADIYQTPRYLVIGTGKKITLECSQTMGHDKMYWYQQDPGMELHLIHYSYGVNSTEKGDLSSESTVSRIRTEHFPLTLESARPSHTSQYLCASSALGSGGNTIYFGEGSWLTVV.

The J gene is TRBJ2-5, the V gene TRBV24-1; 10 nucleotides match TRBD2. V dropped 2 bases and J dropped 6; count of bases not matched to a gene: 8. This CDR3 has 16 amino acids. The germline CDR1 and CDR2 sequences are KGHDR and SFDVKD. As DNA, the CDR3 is TGTGCCACCAGTGATTCGTCCAGCGGGAGGGTTAAGACCCAGTACTTC. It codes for CATSDSSSGRVKTQYF.

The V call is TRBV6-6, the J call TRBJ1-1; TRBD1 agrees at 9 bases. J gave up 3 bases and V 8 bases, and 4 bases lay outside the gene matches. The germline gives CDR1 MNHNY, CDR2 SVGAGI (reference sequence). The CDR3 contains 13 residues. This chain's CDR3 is CASGTGWDTEAFF. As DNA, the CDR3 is TGTGCCAGCGGGACAGGGTGGGACACTGAAGCTTTCTTT.

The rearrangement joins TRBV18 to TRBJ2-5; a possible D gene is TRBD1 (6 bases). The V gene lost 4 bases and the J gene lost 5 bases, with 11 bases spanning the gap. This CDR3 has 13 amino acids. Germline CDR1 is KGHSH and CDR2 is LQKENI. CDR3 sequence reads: CASSLIQGETQYF. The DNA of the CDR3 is TGTGCCAGCTCACTAATCCAGGGGGAGACCCAGTACTTC.

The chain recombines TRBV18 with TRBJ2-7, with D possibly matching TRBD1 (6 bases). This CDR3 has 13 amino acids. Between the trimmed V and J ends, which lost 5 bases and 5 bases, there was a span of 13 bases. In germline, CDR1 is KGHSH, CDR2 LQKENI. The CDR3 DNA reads TGTGCCAGCTCAAGGGGGATAGAGGACGAGCAGTACTTC. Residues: CASSRGIEDEQYF.

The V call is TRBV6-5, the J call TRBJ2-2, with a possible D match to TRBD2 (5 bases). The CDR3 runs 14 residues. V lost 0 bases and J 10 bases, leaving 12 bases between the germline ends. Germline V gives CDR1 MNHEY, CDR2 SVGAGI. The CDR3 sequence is CASSYSTPREELFF. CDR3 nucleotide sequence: TGTGCCAGCAGTTACTCGACCCCTCGGGAGGAGCTGTTTTTT.

In DNA, the CDR3 is TGTGCCAGCAGTGAACAGGCTTACGAGCAGTACTTC. Encoded protein: CASSEQAYEQYF. The chain recombines TRBV2 with TRBJ2-7; D is ambiguous. Germline CDR1 reads SNHLY; CDR2 reads FYNNEI. The V gene lost 2 bases and the J gene lost 4 bases, with 6 bases spanning the gap. This CDR3 has 12 amino acids. The entire variable domain, with the rest obtained from reference TRBV2 and TRBJ2-7, is as follows: EPEVTQTPSHQVTQMGQEVILRCVPISNHLYFYWYRQILGQKVEFLVSFYNNEISEKSEIFDDQFSVERPDGSNFTLKIRSTKLEDSAMYFCASSEQAYEQYFGPGTRLTVT.

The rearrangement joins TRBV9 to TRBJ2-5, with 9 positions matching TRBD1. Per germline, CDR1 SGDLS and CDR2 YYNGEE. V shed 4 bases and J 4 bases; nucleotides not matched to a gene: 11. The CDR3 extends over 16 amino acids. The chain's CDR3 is CASSRTWTGVGETQYF. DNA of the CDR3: TGTGCCAGCAGCCGGACCTGGACAGGGGTGGGAGAGACCCAGTACTTC.

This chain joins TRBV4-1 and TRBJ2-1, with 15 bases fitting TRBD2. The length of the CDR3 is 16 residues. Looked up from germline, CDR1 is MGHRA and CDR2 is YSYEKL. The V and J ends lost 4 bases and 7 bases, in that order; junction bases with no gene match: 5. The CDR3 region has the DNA TGCGCCAGCAGCCCTCGGACTAGCGGGGGGGCAAATGAGCAGTTCTTC. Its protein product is CASSPRTSGGANEQFF.

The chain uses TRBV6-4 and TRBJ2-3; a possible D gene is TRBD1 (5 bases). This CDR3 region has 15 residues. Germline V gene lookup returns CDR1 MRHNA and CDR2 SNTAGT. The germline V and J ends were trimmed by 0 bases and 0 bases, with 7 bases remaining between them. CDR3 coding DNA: TGTGCCAGCAGTGACTCGGACACCAGCACAGATACGCAGTATTTT. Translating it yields CASSDSDTSTDTQYF.